Listed below are T cell receptor beta chains from one sample, sequenced in a study of T cells in Graves' hyperthyroidism and ophthalmopathy. TCRdb re-called the multiplex PCR reads with MiXCR, one entry per CDR3 protein. Altogether roughly 630,000 distinct CDR3 sequences are present, around 16% being singletons, with the ten largest covering around 7.5%. The sequencing input was blood. These receptors all stem from a young woman with Graves' hyperthyroidism. Each CDR3 is given with its conserved first and last residue. The D gene is left open where the match is weak. Size is omitted from some rows. Given values are once, few, many or a class for expanded clones.

D gene	J gene	V gene	clone size	CDR3 protein	CDR3 DNA
TRBD2	TRBJ2-3	TRBV27	few	CARSRGLPGGFTDTQYF	TGTGCCCGCAGCCGGGGATTACCGGGAGGATTTACCGATACGCAGTATTTT
-	TRBJ1-1	TRBV7-2	many	CASSLQWGSEAFF	TGTGCCAGCAGCTTACAGTGGGGTTCGGAAGCTTTCTTT
-	TRBJ2-5	TRBV18	many	CASSLRDGQETQYF	TGTGCCAGCTCACTCCGGGACGGCCAAGAGACCCAGTACTTC
-	TRBJ2-5	TRBV29-1	-	CSVGSAGGGTQYF	TGCAGCGTTGGGTCGGCAGGCGGCGGGACCCAGTACTTC
TRBD1	TRBJ1-2	TRBV28	many	CASRVDRVDGYTF	TGTGCCAGCAGAGTGGACAGGGTCGATGGCTACACCTTC
-	TRBJ2-2	TRBV27	-	CASIGIGPAYGELFF	TGTGCCAGCATCGGGATTGGTCCAGCGTACGGGGAGCTGTTTTTT
-	TRBJ1-1	TRBV28	many	CASSLSGARNTEAFF	TGTGCCAGCAGTTTATCTGGGGCAAGAAACACTGAAGCTTTCTTT
TRBD1	TRBJ2-2	TRBV6-1	-	CASIAHGQGAGELFF	TGTGCCAGCATAGCACACGGACAGGGGGCCGGGGAGCTGTTTTTT
-	TRBJ2-5	TRBV20-1	few	CSARDRLAPIQETQYF	TGCAGTGCTAGAGATCGTTTAGCACCCATACAAGAGACCCAGTACTTC
TRBD1	TRBJ2-7	TRBV3-1	many	CASSQMTGQYEQYF	TGTGCCAGCAGCCAAATGACAGGGCAGTACGAGCAGTACTTC
-	TRBJ2-1	TRBV9	-	CASSAGLLGEQFF	TGTGCCAGCAGCGCGGGACTGCTAGGTGAGCAGTTCTTC
TRBD1	TRBJ2-1	TRBV6-2/TRBV6-3	many	CASRDPGQGYNEQFF	TGTGCCAGCAGGGATCCGGGACAGGGCTACAATGAGCAGTTCTTC
-	TRBJ2-1	TRBV5-1	many	CASRWDGYNEQFF	TGCGCCAGCAGGTGGGACGGGTACAATGAGCAGTTCTTC
-	TRBJ2-5	TRBV20-1	many	CSASGPGLETQYF	TGCAGTGCTAGTGGTCCGGGATTGGAGACCCAGTACTTC
TRBD2	TRBJ2-7	TRBV2	few	CASSERNSGSGEQYF	TGTGCCAGCAGTGAACGCAATAGCGGGAGTGGCGAGCAGTACTTC
TRBD2	TRBJ2-1	TRBV5-1	many	CASSWTSGAPNEQFF	TGCGCCAGCAGCTGGACTAGCGGAGCCCCCAATGAGCAGTTCTTC
TRBD1	TRBJ2-7	TRBV6-1	many	CASRVSGTGALEQYF	TGTGCCAGCAGAGTATCCGGGACAGGTGCTCTGGAGCAGTACTTC
TRBD1	TRBJ2-7	TRBV29-1	-	CSVGEGTETYEQYF	TGCAGCGTTGGTGAAGGGACAGAAACCTACGAGCAGTACTTC
TRBD2	TRBJ2-1	TRBV5-1	many	CASSLAGGVGEQFF	TGCGCCAGCAGCTTAGCGGGAGGAGTGGGTGAGCAGTTCTTC
-	TRBJ1-1	TRBV19	-	CATSDSVNTEAFF	TGTGCCACCTCGGACTCCGTGAACACTGAAGCTTTCTTT
-	TRBJ1-1	TRBV20-1	many	CSADTGMNTEAFF	TGCAGTGCTGACACAGGAATGAACACTGAAGCTTTCTTT
TRBD2	TRBJ2-3	TRBV18	many	CASSPRLAGHTDTQYF	TGTGCCAGCTCACCTCGGCTAGCGGGACACACAGATACGCAGTATTTT
TRBD2	TRBJ2-1	TRBV3-1	many	CASSRPGGSSYNEQFF	TGTGCCAGCAGCCGCCCGGGAGGCAGCTCCTACAATGAGCAGTTCTTC
-	TRBJ2-3	TRBV5-5	-	CVSSQGSLGSPSDTQYF	TGCGTCAGCAGCCAAGGATCCTTGGGGTCCCCGTCAGATACGCAGTATTTT
TRBD2	TRBJ2-1	TRBV7-8	-	CASSQSGTRNNEQFF	TGTGCCAGCAGCCAAAGTGGGACTAGAAACAATGAGCAGTTCTTC
TRBD1	TRBJ2-6	TRBV9	few	CASSVRKGQGIKSSGANVLTF	TGTGCCAGCAGCGTAAGGAAGGGACAGGGCATTAAAAGCTCTGGGGCCAACGTCCTGACTTTC
TRBD2	TRBJ2-7	TRBV4-1	few	CASSQETTGLAPDYEQYF	TGCGCCAGCAGCCAAGAAACTACGGGACTAGCGCCAGACTACGAGCAGTACTTC
TRBD2	TRBJ2-3	TRBV6-1	-	CASSYLGQGGTSGRADTDTQYF	TGTGCCAGCAGTTACCTAGGACAGGGGGGGACTAGCGGGAGGGCGGACACAGATACGCAGTATTTT
-	TRBJ1-1	TRBV3-1	many	CASTHNSRLEAFF	TGTGCCAGCACCCACAATTCACGACTCGAGGCTTTCTTT
TRBD2	TRBJ2-3	TRBV5-1	many	CASSVGTSGRTQYF	TGCGCCAGCAGCGTTGGGACTAGCGGGAGAACGCAGTATTTT
TRBD1	TRBJ1-4	TRBV28	many	CASSFRRTGFNEKLFF	TGTGCCAGCAGTTTTCGCCGGACAGGGTTTAATGAAAAACTGTTTTTT
TRBD2	TRBJ2-1	TRBV15	few	CATSPRLAVYNEQFF	TGTGCCACCAGCCCCAGACTAGCGGTATACAATGAGCAGTTCTTC
-	TRBJ1-4	TRBV5-4	-	CASSLGLREKLFF	TGTGCCAGCAGCTTAGGTCTGCGGGAAAAACTGTTTTTT
TRBD2	TRBJ2-7	TRBV5-1	many	CASSHLVGGGLAGGGYEQYF	TGCGCCAGCAGCCACCTCGTCGGGGGCGGACTAGCGGGAGGGGGCTACGAGCAGTACTTC
-	TRBJ2-7	TRBV5-1	few	CASSFNRATYEQYF	TGCGCCAGCAGCTTTAACAGGGCGACCTACGAGCAGTACTTC
-	TRBJ2-7	TRBV7-9	many	CASSPTMSSYEQYF	TGTGCCAGCAGCCCTACCATGAGCTCCTACGAGCAGTACTTC
TRBD1	TRBJ1-1	TRBV3-1	many	CASSNRDRNTEAFF	TGTGCCAGCAGCAACCGGGACAGGAACACTGAAGCTTTCTTT
-	TRBJ1-1	TRBV11-2	many	CASSLVAYTEAFF	TGTGCCAGCAGCTTAGTGGCTTACACTGAAGCTTTCTTT
-	TRBJ1-5	TRBV30	-	CAWRNGANQPQHF	TGTGCCTGGAGAAACGGGGCCAATCAGCCCCAGCATTTT
-	TRBJ2-2	TRBV7-2	-	CASTIPRNTGELFF	TGTGCCAGCACCATACCTCGGAACACCGGGGAGCTGTTTTTT
TRBD2	TRBJ2-7	TRBV7-2	many	CASSLNPSWGLGFYEQYF	TGTGCCAGCAGCTTAAATCCCTCTTGGGGACTAGGGTTCTACGAGCAGTACTTC
TRBD2	TRBJ2-1	TRBV11-2	-	CASRSLAEPLFEQFF	TGTGCCAGCAGGTCACTAGCGGAACCCTTATTTGAGCAGTTCTTC
TRBD2	TRBJ2-1	TRBV4-3	-	CASSQGGLAGGYNEQFF	TGCGCCAGCAGCCAAGGAGGACTAGCGGGAGGATACAATGAGCAGTTCTTC
-	TRBJ1-1	TRBV15	many	CATSRDFGDTEAFF	TGTGCCACCAGCAGAGATTTTGGGGACACTGAAGCTTTCTTT
-	TRBJ1-2	TRBV9	few	CASSVAGGPDIAGYTF	TGTGCCAGCAGCGTAGCTGGGGGGCCAGATATCGCTGGCTACACCTTC
TRBD2	TRBJ2-7	TRBV5-6	-	CASSPGSSGILYEQYF	TGTGCCAGCAGCCCGGGGTCTAGCGGTATTCTTTACGAGCAGTACTTC
TRBD1	TRBJ2-3	TRBV6-2/TRBV6-3	-	CASSYSDRGLITDTQYF	TGTGCCAGCAGTTACTCGGACAGGGGGCTGATCACAGATACGCAGTATTTT
-	TRBJ1-5	TRBV28	many	CASTQSRGRRVAPQHF	TGTGCCAGCACCCAATCGCGGGGCCGCCGGGTAGCGCCCCAGCATTTT
TRBD1	TRBJ2-1	TRBV7-3	many	CASSLGPGGFYNEQFF	TGTGCCAGCAGCTTAGGTCCAGGGGGCTTCTACAATGAGCAGTTCTTC
TRBD1	TRBJ1-5	TRBV20-1	many	CSASGQGVGGSNQPQHF	TGCAGTGCCTCGGGACAGGGAGTAGGAGGGAGCAATCAGCCCCAGCATTTT
-	TRBJ1-2	TRBV10-3	-	CAISFAGDYGYTF	TGTGCCATCAGTTTCGCAGGAGACTATGGCTACACCTTC